The T cell receptor beta chain described here comes from a study of T cell responses to AZD1222 COVID-19 vaccine. Overall study findings and caveats: Clonal diversity was possibly underestimated; the donors were predominantly white British and more often female.

On this clone: Its target is not known.

Repertoires were generated with immunoSEQ multiplex PCR, while TCRdb's copy carries only in-frame clones and drops some. The sample includes about 100,000 clones, around nine tenths of them seen just once. Germline-derived CDR1 and CDR2 are MNHEY and SMNVEV (reference sequence). The ends were cut back, 4 bases at V and 7 bases at J, with 11 bases in the middle. The CDR3 consists of 14 residues. V usage is TRBV27 and J usage is TRBJ1-6; TRBD1 might be the D (5 bases). The clonotype was recovered from an adult in good health. This specimen was peripheral blood, taken on day 0 of AZD1222 vaccination. The CDR3 bases are TGTGCCAGCAGTTCGGGACTGGTAAATTCACCCCTCCACTTT. Translated: CASSSGLVNSPLHF.